This T cell receptor (beta chain) was found in a study of blood T cell repertoires in COVID-19. Study-wide background: The samples span acute and convalescent COVID-19 from the United States, Italy and Spain.

Between the trimmed V and J ends, which lost 3 bases and 4 bases, there was a span of 12 bases. Per germline, CDR1 SGHVS and CDR2 FNYEAQ. The CDR3 loop spans 15 amino acids. Some clones are missing from TCRdb's copy, which holds only in-frame ones; the method was immunoSEQ multiplex PCR. The data hold roughly 330,000 clones, with more than 75% observed a single time. Recruitment covered roughly 22 US areas and drew participants whose ages spanned roughly 18 to 100 years. The chain joins TRBV7-6 to TRBJ1-4; no clear D. Sequences were obtained from PBMCs or T cells enriched from blood (not recorded which). This TCR was sampled from a woman aged 30 to 39 who had recovered from COVID-19. As DNA, the CDR3 is TGTGCCAGCAGCTTCGGAGCACTGATTAATGAAAAACTGTTTTTT. The encoded protein is CASSFGALINEKLFF.